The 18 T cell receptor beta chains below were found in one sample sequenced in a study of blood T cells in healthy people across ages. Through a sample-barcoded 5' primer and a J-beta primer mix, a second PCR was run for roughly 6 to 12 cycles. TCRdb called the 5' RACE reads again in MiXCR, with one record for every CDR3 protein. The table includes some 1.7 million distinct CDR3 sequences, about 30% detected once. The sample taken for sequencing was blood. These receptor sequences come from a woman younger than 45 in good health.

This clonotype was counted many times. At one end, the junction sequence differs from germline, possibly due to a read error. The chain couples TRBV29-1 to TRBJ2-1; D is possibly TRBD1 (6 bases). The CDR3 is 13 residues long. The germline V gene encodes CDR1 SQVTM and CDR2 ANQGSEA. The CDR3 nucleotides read TGTAGCGCTGAGGGACACCCAAGCAATGAGCAGTTCTTC. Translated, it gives CSAEGHPSNEQFF.

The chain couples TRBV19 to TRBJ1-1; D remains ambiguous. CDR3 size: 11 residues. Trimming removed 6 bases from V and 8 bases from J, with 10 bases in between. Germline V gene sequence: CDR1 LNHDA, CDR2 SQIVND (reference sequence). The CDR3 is CASRRPGEAFF. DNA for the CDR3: TGTGCCAGTAGACGCCCGGGGGAAGCTTTCTTT.

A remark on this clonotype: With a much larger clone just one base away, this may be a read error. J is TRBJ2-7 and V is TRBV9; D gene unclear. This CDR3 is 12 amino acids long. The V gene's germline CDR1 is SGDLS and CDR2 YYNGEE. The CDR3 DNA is TGTGCCAGCAGCGCGGCCTCCTACGTGCAGTACTTC. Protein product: CASSAASYVQYF. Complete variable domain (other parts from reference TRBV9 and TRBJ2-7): DSGVTQTPKHLITATGQRVTLRCSPRSGDLSVYWYQQSLDQGLQFLIQYYNGEERAKGNILERFSAQQFPDLHSELNLSSLELGDSALYFCASSAASYVQYFGPGTRLTVT.

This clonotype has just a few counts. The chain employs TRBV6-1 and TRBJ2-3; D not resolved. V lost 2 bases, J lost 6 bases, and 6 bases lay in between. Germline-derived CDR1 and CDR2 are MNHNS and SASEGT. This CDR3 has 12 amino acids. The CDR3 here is CASSEHSDTQYF. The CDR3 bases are TGTGCCAGCAGTGAACATTCGGATACGCAGTATTTT.

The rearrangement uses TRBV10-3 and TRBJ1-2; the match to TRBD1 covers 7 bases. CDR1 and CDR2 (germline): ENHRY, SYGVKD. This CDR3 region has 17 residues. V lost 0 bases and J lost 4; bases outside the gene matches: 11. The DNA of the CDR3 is TGTGCCATCAGTGAGTCAGCTGACAGGGACTTCAGCTATGGCTACACCTTC. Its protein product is CAISESADRDFSYGYTF.

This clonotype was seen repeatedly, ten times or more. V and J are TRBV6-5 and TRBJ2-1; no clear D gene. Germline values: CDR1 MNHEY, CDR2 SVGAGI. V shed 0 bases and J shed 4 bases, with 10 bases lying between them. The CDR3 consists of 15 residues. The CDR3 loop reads CASSYSKGKYNEQFF. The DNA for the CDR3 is TGTGCCAGCAGTTACTCGAAGGGAAAATACAATGAGCAGTTCTTC.

DNA for the CDR3: TGTGCCAGCAGGGGAAAGGGAGGAGATACGCAGTATTTT. It specifies CASRGKGGDTQYF. The V gene is TRBV7-2, the J gene TRBJ2-3; TRBD2 is a possible D gene (6 bases). Trimming took off 6 bases at V and 5 bases at J, with 12 bases between the two ends. The CDR3 covers 13 residues. Germline CDR1 SGHTA, CDR2 FQGNSA.

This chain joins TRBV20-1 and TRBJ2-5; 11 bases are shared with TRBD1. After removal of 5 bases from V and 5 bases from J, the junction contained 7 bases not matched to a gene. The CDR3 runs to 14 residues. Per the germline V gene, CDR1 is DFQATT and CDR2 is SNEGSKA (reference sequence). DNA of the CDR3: TGCAGTGCTGGGCGGGGGACAGGGGGGGAGACCCAGTACTTC. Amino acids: CSAGRGTGGETQYF.

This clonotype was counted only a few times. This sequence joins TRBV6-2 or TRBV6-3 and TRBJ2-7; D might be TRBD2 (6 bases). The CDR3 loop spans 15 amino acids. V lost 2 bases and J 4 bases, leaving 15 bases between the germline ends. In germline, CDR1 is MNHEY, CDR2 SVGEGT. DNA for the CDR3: TGTGCCAGCAGTTACGGAGGGGCCGGGGGATACGAGCAGTACTTC. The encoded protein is CASSYGGAGGYEQYF.

The CDR3 protein is CASSRREGTDTQYF. The CDR3 DNA reads as TGTGCCAGCTCCCGCAGGGAGGGCACAGATACGCAGTATTTT. This sequence joins TRBV2 and TRBJ2-3; tentatively, D is TRBD2 (6 bases). V shed 8 bases and J shed 1 base, with 13 bases lying between them. Germline CDR1 is SNHLY and CDR2 is FYNNEI. This CDR3 contains 14 residues.

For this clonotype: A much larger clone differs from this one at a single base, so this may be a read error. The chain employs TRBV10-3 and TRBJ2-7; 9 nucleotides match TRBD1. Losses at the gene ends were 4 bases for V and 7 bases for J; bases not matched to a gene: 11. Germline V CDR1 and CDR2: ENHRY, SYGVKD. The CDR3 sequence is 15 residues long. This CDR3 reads CAISGTGGKDNEQYF. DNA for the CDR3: TGTGCCATCAGTGGCACAGGGGGCAAGGACAATGAGCAGTACTTC.

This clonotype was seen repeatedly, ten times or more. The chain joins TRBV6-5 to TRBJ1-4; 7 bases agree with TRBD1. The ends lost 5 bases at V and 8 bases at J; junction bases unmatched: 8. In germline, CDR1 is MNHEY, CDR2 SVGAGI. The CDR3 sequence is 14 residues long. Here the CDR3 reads CASSRRQGGEKLFF. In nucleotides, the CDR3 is TGTGCCAGCAGTCGCCGACAGGGCGGCGAAAAACTGTTTTTT.

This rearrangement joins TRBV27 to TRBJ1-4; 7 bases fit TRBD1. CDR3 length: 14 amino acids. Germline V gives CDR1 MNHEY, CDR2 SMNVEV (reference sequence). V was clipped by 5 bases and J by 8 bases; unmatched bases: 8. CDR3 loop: CASSVRQGQEKLFF. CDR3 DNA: TGTGCCAGCAGTGTCCGACAGGGTCAGGAAAAACTGTTTTTT. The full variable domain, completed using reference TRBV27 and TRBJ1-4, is EAQVTQNPRYLITVTGKKLTVTCSQNMNHEYMSWYRQDPGLGLRQIYYSMNVEVTDKGDVPEGYKVSRKEKRNFPLILESPSPNQTSLYFCASSVRQGQEKLFFGSGTQLSVL.

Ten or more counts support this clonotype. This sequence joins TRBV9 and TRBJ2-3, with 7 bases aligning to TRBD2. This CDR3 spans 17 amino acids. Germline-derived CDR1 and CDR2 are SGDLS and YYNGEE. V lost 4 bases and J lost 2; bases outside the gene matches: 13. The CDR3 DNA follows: TGTGCCAGCAGCCCGCGGGCGGGGGACCTATTCACAGATACGCAGTATTTT. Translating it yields CASSPRAGDLFTDTQYF.

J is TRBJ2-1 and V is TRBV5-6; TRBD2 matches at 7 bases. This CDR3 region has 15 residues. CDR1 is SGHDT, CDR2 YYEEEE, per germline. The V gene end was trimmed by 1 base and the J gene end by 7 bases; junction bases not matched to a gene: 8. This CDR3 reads CASSLWGGRDNEQFF. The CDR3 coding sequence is TGTGCCAGCAGCTTGTGGGGCGGGAGAGATAATGAGCAGTTCTTC.

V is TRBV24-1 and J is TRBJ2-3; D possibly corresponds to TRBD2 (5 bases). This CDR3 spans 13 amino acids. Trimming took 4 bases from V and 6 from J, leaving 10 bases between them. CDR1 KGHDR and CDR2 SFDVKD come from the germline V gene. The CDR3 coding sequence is TGTGCCACCAGTGAGGCCTCGGGGGATACGCAGTATTTT. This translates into CATSEASGDTQYF.

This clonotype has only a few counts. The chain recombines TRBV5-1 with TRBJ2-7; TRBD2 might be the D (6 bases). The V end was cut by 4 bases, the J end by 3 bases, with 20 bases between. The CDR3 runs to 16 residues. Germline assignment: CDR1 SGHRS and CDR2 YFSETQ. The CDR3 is CASSPGPIAVFYEQYF. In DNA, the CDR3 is TGCGCCAGCAGCCCCGGCCCTATAGCGGTATTCTACGAGCAGTACTTC.

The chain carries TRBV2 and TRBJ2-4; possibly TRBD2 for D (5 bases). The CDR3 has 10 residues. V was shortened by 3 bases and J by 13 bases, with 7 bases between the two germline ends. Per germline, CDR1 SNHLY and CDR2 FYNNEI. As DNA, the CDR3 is TGTGCCAGCAGTGAGCAGCGGCAGTACTTC. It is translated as CASSEQRQYF.